This T cell receptor beta chain was captured in a study of blood T cell repertoires in COVID-19. Across the study: From the United States, Italy and Spain came samples of acute and convalescent COVID-19. The analysed material was cDNA or gDNA that came from T cells, B-cell-depleted T cells, or PBMCs.

Methods used by the authors: Reference gene primer amplification yielded estimated nucleated cell counts. Profiling relied on immunoSEQ multiplex PCR, and the TCRdb table lists in-frame clones only, not all of them. That table furnishes V, J and clone size, whereas the DNA furnished D and trimming. This sample has roughly 260,000 clones; over 75% occur once, and the top ten carry 2% to 3%. The V and J ends lost 6 bases and 4 bases, in that order; junction bases with no gene match: 7. The CDR3 length is 16 residues. Germline V lookup: CDR1 SGHNT, CDR2 YENEEA. The sequence came from a woman in her 50s with acute or convalescent COVID-19. The chain joins TRBV11-3 to TRBJ2-6; 9 bases are a match to TRBD1. The sequencing sample was made of peripheral blood. CDR3 DNA: TGTGCCAGCAGTGGTACAGGGGGCGGAGGGGCCAACGTCCTGACTTTC. Translation: CASSGTGGGGANVLTF. Variable domain in full (rest from reference TRBV11-3 and TRBJ2-6): EAGVVQSPRYKIIEKKQPVAFWCNPISGHNTLYWYLQNLGQGPELLIRYENEEAVDDSQLPKDRFSAERLKGVDSTLKIQPAELGDSAVYLCASSGTGGGGANVLTFGAGSRLTVL.